This T cell receptor beta chain was retrieved from a study of blood T cell repertoires in COVID-19 (dated by TCRdb to the early 2020s). Context from the whole study: Collaborator samples came from the United States, Italy and Spain and covered acute and convalescent phases of COVID-19. The prospective study material was composed of cDNA or gDNA derived from T cells, B-cell-depleted T cells, or PBMCs. Samples were obtained from the ongoing ImmuneRACE study (first 160 participants) and from about 1,300 subjects provided by 6 global collaborators. Deeply sampled blood TCRbeta repertoires from subjects exposed to, actively infected with, or recovered from COVID-19 were included in the dataset. Where HLA class I and class II types were available, the types were taken from metadata supplied by the sample provider, not from assay-based typing. The repertoires were made available in a free public database intended to serve as a resource for research on the immune response to SARS-CoV-2. A de-identified subject ID, COVID-19 status, age in years and sex were almost always included in the sample metadata.

With regard to this clone: Its recognized antigen is unknown. Per-base qualities were not stored, and no clone one base away is much larger.

The immunoSEQ Assay, a bias-controlled multiplex PCR, was used to amplify TCRbeta CDR3 regions from genomic DNA. In the paper's pipeline: Nucleated cell counts per sample were estimated from amplification of reference gene primers within the assay. To quantify the absolute abundance of each unique TCRbeta CDR3 rearrangement, sequence reads were collapsed and filtered. Productive Simpson clonality was computed per sample as the square root of Simpson's diversity index over productive rearrangements. TCRdb's version of the immuneACCESS table is confined to in-frame rearrangements and falls short of the full clone set. An unresolved V gene accounts for under half of the shortfall where checked; the remainder is of unknown origin. The V and J calls and clone size come from that table; D and trimming were worked out from the DNA. Within this sample are some 140,000 clones, with around 84% of them counted one time only. The ten largest make up about 1.8% of the sample.

Including cysteine and phenylalanine, the CDR3 has 14 amino acids. Only the CDR3 region is kept as DNA, spanning 42 bases read in frame from base 1. Deletion took 6 bases off V and 7 bases off J, with a span of 16 bases between the germline ends. The germline V gene (reference sequence) sets CDR1 to LNHDA and CDR2 to SQIVND. Beyond this particular receptor, the publication reports: The amount of clinical and demographic metadata varied by source and participant and was provided uncurated.

The collaborating institutions used their own protocols to collect whole blood in K2EDTA tubes. For TCRbeta analysis, collaborator samples were shipped as frozen whole blood, as isolated PBMCs, or as DNA extracted from either sample type. The V and J genes are TRBV19 and TRBJ1-3; D gene: possibly TRBD1, on 6 matching bases. The receptor's source is a man older than 75 with acute or convalescent COVID-19. Sequences were obtained from peripheral blood. The CDR3 loop reads CASRGARIGNTIYF. The nucleotide sequence is given as TGTGCCAGTAGGGGGGCGAGGATCGGGAACACCATATATTTT.